The 32 T cell receptor beta chains below come from one sample, sequenced in a study of OX40 agonist ivuxolimab in advanced cancers. TCRdb's copy holds only in-frame clones and misses some; the assay was immunoSEQ multiplex PCR. The sample contains over 85,000 clones, approximately 87% of which appear only once. The specimen comprised CD4+ or CD8+ T cells sorted from blood, sampled in a trial of the OX40 agonist ivuxolimab. The receptors here all came from an adult with an advanced solid tumor such as melanoma, head and neck, liver or kidney cancer.

The rearrangement links TRBV6-5 to TRBJ2-7, with a tentative D call TRBD2 (6 bases). The CDR3 length is 15 residues. The V gene lost 0 bases and the J gene lost 0 bases, with 9 bases spanning the gap. CDR1 and CDR2 (germline): MNHEY, SVGAGI. The CDR3 bases are TGTGCCAGCAGTTACTCTGCGGGGAACTCCTACGAGCAGTACTTC. This gives the protein CASSYSAGNSYEQYF.

The chain uses TRBV5-1 and TRBJ2-1; 8 nucleotides align to TRBD2. The junction had 6 bases not matched to a gene; V was cut back by 4 bases and J by 6 bases. The CDR3 sequence is 14 residues long. CDR1 is SGHRS, CDR2 YFSETQ, per germline. This CDR3 is CASSLGAGGNEQFF. The CDR3 DNA reads as TGCGCCAGCAGCCTGGGGGCGGGGGGCAATGAGCAGTTCTTC.

The rearrangement joins TRBV29-1 to TRBJ1-5; 9 nucleotides line up with TRBD1. This CDR3 has 13 residues. CDR1 and CDR2 (germline): SQVTM, ANQGSEA. Trimming at V came to 3 bases and at J to 7 bases, leaving 4 bases not matched to a gene. The CDR3 here is CSVEGQGGQPQHF. As DNA, the CDR3 is TGCAGCGTTGAGGGACAGGGTGGCCAGCCCCAGCATTTT.

The genes are TRBV5-1 and TRBJ1-1, with a tentative D call TRBD1 (6 bases). This CDR3 is built from 14 residues. Per germline, CDR1 SGHRS and CDR2 YFSETQ. The V end lost 4 bases, the J end lost 3 bases, and 13 bases lay between the germline ends. The CDR3 loop reads CASSPTGADTEAFF. The CDR3 nucleotides are TGCGCCAGCAGCCCGACGGGGGCCGACACTGAAGCTTTCTTT.

The V and J genes are TRBV6-6 and TRBJ1-2; D not certain. Per the germline V gene, CDR1 is MNHNY and CDR2 is SVGAGI (reference sequence). CDR3 size: 12 residues. V lost 7 bases and J lost 4, with 10 bases in between. Written as DNA, the CDR3 is TGTGCCAGCACCAACCAATTCTATGGCTACACCTTC. This encodes CASTNQFYGYTF.

The chain employs TRBV6-1 and TRBJ2-7, with D perhaps matching TRBD2 (7 bases). This CDR3 has 15 amino acids. The germline V and J ends were trimmed by 8 bases and 4 bases, with 21 bases remaining between them. The V gene's germline CDR1 is MNHNS and CDR2 SASEGT. This chain's CDR3 is CASRERGGASYEQYF. The CDR3 coding sequence is TGTGCCAGCCGGGAAAGGGGGGGGGCCTCTTACGAGCAGTACTTC.

There are a few counts of this clone. The chain carries TRBV5-1 and TRBJ1-2; TRBD1 matches at 10 bases. This CDR3 is built from 12 residues. V trimming: 0 bases; J trimming: 14 bases; junction bases outside the gene matches: 4. Germline V gives CDR1 SGHRS, CDR2 YFSETQ. This CDR3 reads CASSLGQGAITF. CDR3 DNA: TGCGCCAGCAGCTTGGGACAGGGGGCTATAACCTTC.

This CDR3 reads CAGIGGNTYNEQFF. In nucleotides, the CDR3 is TGTGCCGGGATTGGGGGGAATACCTACAATGAGCAGTTCTTC. J is TRBJ2-1 and V is TRBV6-1; perhaps TRBD2 as D (6 bases). This CDR3 region has 14 residues. V shed 11 bases and J shed 2 bases, with 16 bases lying between them. Germline V lookup: CDR1 MNHNS, CDR2 SASEGT.

This chain joins TRBV19 and TRBJ2-7; 10 bases are shared with TRBD1. CDR3 length: 15 amino acids. Trimming cost V 5 bases and J 3 bases; bases outside gene matches: 7. Germline CDR1 reads LNHDA; CDR2 reads SQIVND (reference sequence). In nucleotides, the CDR3 is TGTGCCAGTAGTTCTCGGGGACAGGGGAGCTACGAGCAGTACTTC. This sequence encodes CASSSRGQGSYEQYF.

J is TRBJ1-6 and V is TRBV5-1; D unresolved. Per germline, CDR1 SGHRS and CDR2 YFSETQ. The V and J ends lost 3 bases and 6 bases respectively, with 19 bases between them. The CDR3 runs 17 residues. CDR3 DNA: TGCGCCAGCAGCTCCGGAACCTCCGGGATGACTAATTCACCCCTCCACTTT. This encodes CASSSGTSGMTNSPLHF.

This clone was detected only once. The chain has TRBV27 and TRBJ2-1; perhaps TRBD1 as D (5 bases). Germline CDR1 reads MNHEY; CDR2 reads SMNVEV (reference sequence). The V end lost 7 bases, the J end lost 7 bases, and 17 bases lay between the germline ends. The CDR3 is 14 amino acids. The CDR3 sequence is CASTRSGYRNEQFF. In DNA form, the CDR3 reads TGTGCCAGCACCCGTTCAGGGTATAGGAATGAGCAGTTCTTC.

The CDR3 bases are TGTGCCAGCAGGACTAGCGGGGGGTTCCAAGAGACCCAGTACTTC. It specifies CASRTSGGFQETQYF. V usage is TRBV6-5 and J usage is TRBJ2-5; 13 bases are a match to TRBD2. Germline lookup yields CDR1 MNHEY and CDR2 SVGAGI. The CDR3 loop spans 15 amino acids. The trim removed 6 bases at V and 1 base at J, leaving 2 bases unmatched.

The chain recombines TRBV7-8 with TRBJ2-3, with no clear D. Germline-derived CDR1 and CDR2 are SGHVS and FQNEAQ. The germline V and J ends were trimmed by 5 bases and 3 bases, with 3 bases remaining between them. The CDR3 has 11 amino acids. For the CDR3, the DNA is TGTGCCAGCAGCCGTACAGATACGCAGTATTTT. It encodes CASSRTDTQYF. Based on the CDR3 plus reference TRBV7-8 and TRBJ2-3, the full variable domain is GAGVSQSPRYKVAKRGQDVALRCDPISGHVSLFWYQQALGQGPEFLTYFQNEAQLDKSGLPSDRFFAERPEGSVSTLKIQRTQQEDSAVYLCASSRTDTQYFGPGTRLTVL.

The V gene is TRBV5-1, the J gene TRBJ1-1; D call uncertain. Germline V lookup: CDR1 SGHRS, CDR2 YFSETQ. V lost 0 bases, J lost 4 bases, and 10 bases lay in between. This CDR3 region has 14 residues. In DNA form, the CDR3 reads TGCGCCAGCAGCTTGGCCGGGGTGGGCACTGAAGCTTTCTTT. The encoded protein is CASSLAGVGTEAFF.

V usage is TRBV9 and J usage is TRBJ1-2; possible D gene TRBD1, 5 bases. This CDR3 comprises 15 residues. CDR1 and CDR2 from the germline V gene are SGDLS and YYNGEE. V was clipped by 5 bases and J by 0 bases, with 14 bases between them. The CDR3 nucleotides read TGTGCCAGCAGTTCCTGGGGCAGAGCTAACTATGGCTACACCTTC. As protein: CASSSWGRANYGYTF.

The rearrangement uses TRBV7-8 and TRBJ1-2, with D unclear. V was pared by 3 bases and J by 0 bases, with 5 bases between. Germline V lookup: CDR1 SGHVS, CDR2 FQNEAQ. CDR3 length equals 13 residues. The CDR3 region is CASSLRSNYGYTF. In DNA form, the CDR3 reads TGTGCCAGCAGCTTGCGCTCTAACTATGGCTACACCTTC.

About this clone: A junction boundary mismatches the germline segment, possibly from a read error. J is TRBJ2-1 and V is TRBV7-7; 7 bases map to TRBD1. CDR1 is SSHAT and CDR2 is FNYEAQ in the germline V gene (reference sequence). The CDR3 runs 16 residues. The CDR3 reads CASSLVGQVPSNEQFF. The CDR3 region has the DNA TGTGCTAGCAGCTTAGTCGGACAGGTTCCCTCCAATGAGCAGTTCTTC.

This sequence joins TRBV9 and TRBJ2-7, with 9 bases matching TRBD2. Germline V gene data show CDR1 as SGDLS and CDR2 as YYNGEE. V was pared by 1 base and J by 5 bases, with 4 bases of the junction left unmatched. CDR3 length equals 14 residues. This CDR3 is CASSVLSGSNEQYF. CDR3 DNA: TGTGCCAGCAGCGTACTTAGCGGGAGCAACGAGCAGTACTTC.

The chain couples TRBV5-8 to TRBJ1-2; maybe TRBD1 (5 bases). Germline lookup yields CDR1 SGHTS and CDR2 YDEGEE. The CDR3 totals 16 residues. With 0 bases removed from V and 4 bases from J, the gap between germline ends came to 16 bases. The CDR3 bases are TGTGCCAGCAGCTTGGCTGGGCAGGGAGTAAGCTATGGCTACACCTTC. Translating it yields CASSLAGQGVSYGYTF.

The V call is TRBV18, the J call TRBJ2-2; D is unclear. Trimming cost V 6 bases and J 4 bases, with 3 bases left between them. The CDR3 is 11 amino acids. The germline V gene has CDR1 KGHSH and CDR2 LQKENI. The CDR3 region has the DNA TGTGCCAGCTCCTTCACCGGGGAGCTGTTTTTT. Amino acid sequence: CASSFTGELFF.

V is TRBV6-5 and J is TRBJ1-2; D gene unclear. The CDR3 contains 14 residues. V was cut by 6 bases and J by 8 bases, with 19 bases left in between. From germline, CDR1 is MNHEY and CDR2 SVGAGI. The CDR3 DNA reads as TGTGCCAGCAGCCCTACCCGGCTCCTCCTGGGCTACACCTTC. It yields the protein CASSPTRLLLGYTF.

The V gene is TRBV9, the J gene TRBJ1-2; no reliable D call. The V end was cut by 3 bases, the J end by 8 bases, with 17 bases between. The CDR3 covers 14 residues. In germline, CDR1 is SGDLS, CDR2 YYNGEE. In DNA form, the CDR3 reads TGTGCCAGCAGCGGACCACGACCGACTGCGGGCTACACCTTC. Translating gives CASSGPRPTAGYTF. The variable domain in full, completed from reference TRBV9 and TRBJ1-2, reads DSGVTQTPKHLITATGQRVTLRCSPRSGDLSVYWYQQSLDQGLQFLIQYYNGEERAKGNILERFSAQQFPDLHSELNLSSLELGDSALYFCASSGPRPTAGYTFGSGTRLTVV.

The V call is TRBV30, the J call TRBJ1-1, with D maybe TRBD1 (6 bases). Germline V gene sequence: CDR1 GTSNPN, CDR2 SVGIG (reference sequence). This CDR3 is built from 13 residues. Trimming stripped 5 bases from V and 0 bases from J, with 10 bases between. This CDR3 reads CAWQQGMNTEAFF. In DNA, the CDR3 is TGTGCCTGGCAACAGGGAATGAACACTGAAGCTTTCTTT.

The rearrangement uses TRBV11-3 and TRBJ2-1; D is possibly TRBD2 (5 bases). Germline values: CDR1 SGHNT, CDR2 YENEEA. V was trimmed by 1 base and J by 3 bases, leaving 7 bases between them. This CDR3 has 14 amino acids. The CDR3 loop is CASSLGAVYNEQFF. CDR3 bases: TGTGCCAGCAGCTTAGGAGCGGTCTACAATGAGCAGTTCTTC.

The chain employs TRBV19 and TRBJ2-7, with TRBD2 as a possible D gene (5 bases). The V end lost 6 bases, the J end lost 2 bases, and 14 bases lay between the germline ends. The CDR3 length is 14 residues. Germline CDR1 reads LNHDA; CDR2 reads SQIVND (reference sequence). CDR3 sequence: CASRIWTFPYEQYF. The CDR3 nucleotides are TGTGCCAGTAGAATTTGGACTTTCCCCTACGAGCAGTACTTC.

The chain is built from TRBV7-2 and TRBJ2-2, with 11 positions matching TRBD2. Germline trimming cut 5 bases from V and 3 bases from J; bases unmatched to any gene: 5. The length of the CDR3 is 16 residues. In germline, CDR1 is SGHTA, CDR2 FQGNSA. The CDR3 here is CASSPAGLADTGELFF. The CDR3 region has the DNA TGTGCCAGCAGCCCCGCGGGACTAGCGGACACCGGGGAGCTGTTTTTT. The whole variable domain, filled in from reference TRBV7-2 and TRBJ2-2, reads GAGVSQSPSNKVTEKGKDVELRCDPISGHTALYWYRQSLGQGLEFLIYFQGNSAPDKSGLPSDRFSAERTGGSVSTLTIQRTQQEDSAVYLCASSPAGLADTGELFFGEGSRLTVL.

The gene calls are TRBV10-2 and TRBJ2-3, with 10 bases fitting TRBD2. Germline V gene sequence: CDR1 WSHSY, CDR2 SAAADI. The CDR3 length is 14 residues. J gave up 7 bases and V 8 bases, and 9 bases lay outside the gene matches. The DNA for the CDR3 is TGCGCCAGCCTTGGGGGTAGCGGGGGGTATACGCAGTATTTT. Residues: CASLGGSGGYTQYF.

This sequence joins TRBV27 and TRBJ2-1, with TRBD2 matching over 7 bases. This CDR3 is built from 16 residues. Germline V gene lookup returns CDR1 MNHEY and CDR2 SMNVEV (reference sequence). With 5 bases clipped from V and 7 bases from J, the junction kept 14 bases outside the gene matches. The CDR3 coding sequence is TGTGCCAGCAGTCGGGCCGTGTCGGGGGGAGCAAATGAGCAGTTCTTC. Its translation is CASSRAVSGGANEQFF.

This chain connects TRBV7-9 to TRBJ1-1, with TRBD1 matching over 7 bases. V was clipped by 2 bases and J by 5 bases; unmatched bases: 5. This CDR3 comprises 14 residues. Germline V gives CDR1 SEHNR, CDR2 FQNEAQ (reference sequence). The CDR3, as DNA: TGTGCCAGCAGCTTAAGAGGGGGCGGTACTGAAGCTTTCTTT. This sequence encodes CASSLRGGGTEAFF.

The rearrangement links TRBV6-4 to TRBJ2-7; possible D gene TRBD1, 5 bases. The length of the CDR3 is 14 residues. The germline V gene encodes CDR1 MRHNA and CDR2 SNTAGT. The ends were cut back, 6 bases at V and 7 bases at J, with 19 bases in the middle. The CDR3 bases are TGTGCCAGCAGGCCAGGGATGGGGTTTGAAGAGCAGTACTTC. Translating gives CASRPGMGFEEQYF.

The rearrangement joins TRBV19 to TRBJ2-2; 9 nucleotides line up with TRBD1. From germline, CDR1 is LNHDA and CDR2 SQIVND (reference sequence). Unmatched junction bases numbered 6, after V lost 3 bases and J lost 7 bases. The CDR3 contains 15 residues. The CDR3: CASSIGTGRSGELFF. CDR3 DNA: TGTGCCAGTAGTATTGGGACAGGGCGGAGCGGGGAGCTGTTTTTT.

The V gene is TRBV7-9, the J gene TRBJ1-6; 10 bases align to TRBD1. V shed 7 bases, J shed 7 bases, and the junction held 10 bases outside the gene matches. CDR1 is SEHNR and CDR2 is FQNEAQ in the germline V gene (reference sequence). The CDR3 length is 16 residues. In DNA form, the CDR3 reads TGTGCCAGCACTTCAACCGGGACAGGGGCCAATTCACCCCTCCACTTT. It codes for CASTSTGTGANSPLHF.